The clone carrying this T cell receptor (beta chain) came up a few times. Using RNA template, CDR3s of TCR alpha and beta were amplified with iRepertoire arm-PCR. One-step reverse transcription and amplification started from about 100-400 ng of tissue mRNA or PBMC total RNA. Using its own MiXCR run on the multiplex PCR reads, TCRdb lists one record per CDR3 protein. The data show about 380,000 distinct CDR3 sequences, about 40% seen once. This sample was included in a study of glioma-infiltrating T cells. Across the whole study: Before surgery, glioma patients received dexamethasone for at most six days. Approximately 990,000 peripheral T cells were targeted at about 4.5- to 11-fold coverage.

V shed 4 bases, J shed 5 bases, and the junction held 10 bases outside the gene matches. This CDR3 has 16 amino acids. CDR1 and CDR2 (germline): SGHTA, FQGNSA. The sequenced material came from glioma tissue, nonneoplastic brain tissue, or PBMCs (not recorded which). This chain joins TRBV7-2 and TRBJ1-1; 10 nucleotides agree with TRBD1. This sequence was found in a human donor with low-grade glioma or glioblastoma, undergoing nonglioma brain surgery, or in good health (not recorded which). In DNA, the CDR3 is TGTGCCAGCAGCTCCCGGGACAGGGGAAGGGATACTGAAGCTTTCTTT. As protein: CASSSRDRGRDTEAFF.